This T cell receptor beta chain was profiled in a study of chemoradiotherapy in HPV16-positive cancers. V lost 4 bases and J lost 3; bases outside the gene matches: 6. The germline V gene has CDR1 SGHTS and CDR2 YDEGEE. The CDR3 runs 14 residues. Clones were read by immunoSEQ multiplex PCR, and TCRdb kept only the in-frame ones, dropping some. Of about 53,000 clones detected, around 90% appear once; the ten largest clones hold roughly 3.3%. The source was blood, collected from a patient who underwent chemoradiotherapy. The sequence was collected from a human donor with HPV-associated anogenital cancer. The chain is built from TRBV5-8 and TRBJ1-2, with 7 bases fitting TRBD1. CDR3 in DNA: TGTGCCAGCAGCCTCCCGGACAGGCACTATGGCTACACCTTC. Its translation: CASSLPDRHYGYTF.